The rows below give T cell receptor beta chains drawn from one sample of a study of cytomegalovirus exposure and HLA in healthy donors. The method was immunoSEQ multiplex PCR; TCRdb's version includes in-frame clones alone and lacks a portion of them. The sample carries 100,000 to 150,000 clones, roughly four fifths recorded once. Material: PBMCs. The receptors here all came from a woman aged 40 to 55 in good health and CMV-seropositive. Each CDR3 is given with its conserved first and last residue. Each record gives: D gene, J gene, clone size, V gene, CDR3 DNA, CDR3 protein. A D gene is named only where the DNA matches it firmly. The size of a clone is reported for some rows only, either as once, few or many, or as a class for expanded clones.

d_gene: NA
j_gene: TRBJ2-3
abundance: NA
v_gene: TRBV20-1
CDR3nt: TGCAGTGTCTCCACAGATACGCAGTATTTT
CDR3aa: CSVSTDTQYF

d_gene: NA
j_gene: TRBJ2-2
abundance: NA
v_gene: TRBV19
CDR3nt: TGTGCCAGTAGTATTCGCGGGGAGAACACCGGGGAGCTGTTTTTT
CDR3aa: CASSIRGENTGELFF

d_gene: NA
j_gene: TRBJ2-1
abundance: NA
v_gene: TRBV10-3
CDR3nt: TGTGCCATCAGACGAGGGACAACAGGTTGGGATGAGCAGTTCTTC
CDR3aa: CAIRRGTTGWDEQFF

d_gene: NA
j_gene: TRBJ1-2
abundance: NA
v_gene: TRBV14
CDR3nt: TGTGCCAGCAGCCAAGACGGGAACTATGGCTACACCTTC
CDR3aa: CASSQDGNYGYTF

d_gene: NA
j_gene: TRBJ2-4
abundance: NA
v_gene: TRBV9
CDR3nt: TGTGCCAGCAGTGCCGGGGACAAAAACATTCAGTACTTC
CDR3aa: CASSAGDKNIQYF

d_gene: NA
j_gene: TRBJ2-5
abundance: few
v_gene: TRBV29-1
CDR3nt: TGCAGCGTCGGTGTGACTTTGGAGACCCAGTACTTC
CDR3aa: CSVGVTLETQYF

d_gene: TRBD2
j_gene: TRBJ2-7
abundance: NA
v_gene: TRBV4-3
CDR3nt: TGCGCCAGCAGCCAAGAACTAGCGGGTTATACCTACGAGCAGTACTTC
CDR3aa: CASSQELAGYTYEQYF

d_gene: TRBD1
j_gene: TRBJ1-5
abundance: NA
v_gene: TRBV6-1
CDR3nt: TGTGCCAGCAGTGAATTGGCACAGGGGGCTTTTCAGCCCCAGCATTTT
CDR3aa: CASSELAQGAFQPQHF

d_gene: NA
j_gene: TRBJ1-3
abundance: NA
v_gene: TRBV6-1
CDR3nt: TGTGCCAGCAGTTCGGGACTGGCTGGAAACACCATATATTTT
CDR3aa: CASSSGLAGNTIYF

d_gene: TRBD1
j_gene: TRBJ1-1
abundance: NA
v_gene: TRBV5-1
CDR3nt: TGCGCCAGCAGCTTTGGTAGGGGGCAGGGGGGTACTGAAGCTTTCTTT
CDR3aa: CASSFGRGQGGTEAFF

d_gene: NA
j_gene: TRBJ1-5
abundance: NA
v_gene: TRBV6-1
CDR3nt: TGTGCCAGCAGTATGGACTCCCCCCGGCAGCCCCAGCATTTT
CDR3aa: CASSMDSPRQPQHF

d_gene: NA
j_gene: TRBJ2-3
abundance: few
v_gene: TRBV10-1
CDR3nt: TGCGCCAGCAGTCAAATAGCGGCTTCTTCCACAGATACGCAGTATTTT
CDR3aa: CASSQIAASSTDTQYF

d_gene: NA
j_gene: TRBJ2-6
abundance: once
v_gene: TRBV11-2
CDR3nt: TGTGCCAGCAGCTTAGAAGGGAGCTCTGGGGCCAACGTCCTGACTTTC
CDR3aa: CASSLEGSSGANVLTF

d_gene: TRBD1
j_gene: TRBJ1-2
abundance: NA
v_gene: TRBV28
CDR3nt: TGTGCCAGCAGTACGGGACAGGCCTTCTATGGCTACACCTTC
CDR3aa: CASSTGQAFYGYTF

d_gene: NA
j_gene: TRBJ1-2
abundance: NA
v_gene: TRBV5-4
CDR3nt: TGTGCCAGCAGCTTGGATGGGGACTATCTCTATGGCTACACCTTC
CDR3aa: CASSLDGDYLYGYTF

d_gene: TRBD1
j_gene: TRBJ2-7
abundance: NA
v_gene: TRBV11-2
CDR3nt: TGTGCCAGCAGCACATACAGGGGGCGAGGAGATGAGCAGTACTTC
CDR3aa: CASSTYRGRGDEQYF

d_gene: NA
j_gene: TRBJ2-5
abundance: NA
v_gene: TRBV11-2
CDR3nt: TGTGCCAGCAGCCAGATAGACCGAGCGCTAGAGACCCAGTACTTC
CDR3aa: CASSQIDRALETQYF

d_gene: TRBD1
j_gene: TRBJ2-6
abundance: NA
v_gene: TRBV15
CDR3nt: TGTGCCACCAGTGAGACAGGGGCAACTGGGGCCAACGTCCTGACTTTC
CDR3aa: CATSETGATGANVLTF

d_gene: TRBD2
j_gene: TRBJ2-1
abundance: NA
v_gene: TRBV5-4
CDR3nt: TGTGCCAGCAGCCTGAGCGGGATAACCTACAATGAGCAGTTCTTC
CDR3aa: CASSLSGITYNEQFF

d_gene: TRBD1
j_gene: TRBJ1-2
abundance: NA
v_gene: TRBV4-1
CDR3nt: TGCGCCAGCAGCCAAGTGTCGACAGGGGGGTATAGTGGCTACACCTTC
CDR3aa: CASSQVSTGGYSGYTF

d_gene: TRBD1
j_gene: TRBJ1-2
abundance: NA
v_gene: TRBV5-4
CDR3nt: TGTGCCAGCAGCTTAGACAGGGGGAATTATGGCTACACCTTC
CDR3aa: CASSLDRGNYGYTF

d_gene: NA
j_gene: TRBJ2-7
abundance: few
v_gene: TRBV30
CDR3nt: TGTGCCTGGAAACAGGGATCCGAGCAGTACTTC
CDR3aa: CAWKQGSEQYF

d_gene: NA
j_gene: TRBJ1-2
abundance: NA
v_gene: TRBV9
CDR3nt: TGTGCCAGCAGCGGGACAGTTCTTTGGATAGGCTACACCTTC
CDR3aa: CASSGTVLWIGYTF

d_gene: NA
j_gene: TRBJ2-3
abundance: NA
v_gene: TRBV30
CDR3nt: TGTGCCTGGAGTGTCGGGAAAACGCAGTATTTT
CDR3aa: CAWSVGKTQYF

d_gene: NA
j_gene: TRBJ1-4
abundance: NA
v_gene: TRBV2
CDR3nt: TGTGCCAGCAGCCGCTCGCTAGTAGGGGGGGTAGGAAATGAAAAACTGTTTTTT
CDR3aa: CASSRSLVGGVGNEKLFF

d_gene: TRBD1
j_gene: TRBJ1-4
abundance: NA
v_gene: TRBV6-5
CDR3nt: TGTGCCAGCCGCCGGACAGGGGGCGATGAAAAACTGTTTTTT
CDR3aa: CASRRTGGDEKLFF

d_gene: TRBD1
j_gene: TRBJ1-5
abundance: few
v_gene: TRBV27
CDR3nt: TGTGCCAGCAGTTACCCGACAGGGCAATGCAATCAGCCCCAGCATTTT
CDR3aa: CASSYPTGQCNQPQHF

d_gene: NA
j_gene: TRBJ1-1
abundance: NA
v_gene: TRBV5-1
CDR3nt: TGCGCCAGCAGCAGTGGACAGATTAACACTGAAGCTTTCTTT
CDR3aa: CASSSGQINTEAFF

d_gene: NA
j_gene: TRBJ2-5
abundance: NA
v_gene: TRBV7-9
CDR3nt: TGTGCCAGCAGCCCTAGGACCAGGGGGCTGGCTAGCGGACAAGAGACCCAGTACTTC
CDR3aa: CASSPRTRGLASGQETQYF

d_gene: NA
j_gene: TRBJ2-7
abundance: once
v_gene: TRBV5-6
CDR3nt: TGTGCCAGCAGCTTGGCCTCCAGTCCCTACGAGCAGTACTTC
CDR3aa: CASSLASSPYEQYF

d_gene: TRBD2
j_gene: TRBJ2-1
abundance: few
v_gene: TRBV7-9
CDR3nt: TGTGCCAGCAGCTCTAGACTAGCGCCAGATGAGCAGTTCTTC
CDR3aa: CASSSRLAPDEQFF

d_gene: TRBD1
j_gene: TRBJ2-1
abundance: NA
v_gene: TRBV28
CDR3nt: TGTGCCAGCAGTTTAACGACAGGGGACGAGAATGAGCAGTTCTTC
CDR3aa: CASSLTTGDENEQFF

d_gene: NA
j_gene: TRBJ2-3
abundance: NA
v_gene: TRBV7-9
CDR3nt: TGTGCCAGCAGCTTAGGCGGGGAAGATACGCAGTATTTT
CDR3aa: CASSLGGEDTQYF

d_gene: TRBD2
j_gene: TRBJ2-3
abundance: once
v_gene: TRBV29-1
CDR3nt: TGCAGCGTTGCTACGGGAGGGCCAGGAGATACGCAGTATTTT
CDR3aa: CSVATGGPGDTQYF

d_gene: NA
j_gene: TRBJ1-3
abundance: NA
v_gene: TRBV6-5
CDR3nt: TGTGCCAGCAGCGACCGAGCGAGGATATATTTT
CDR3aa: CASSDRARIYF

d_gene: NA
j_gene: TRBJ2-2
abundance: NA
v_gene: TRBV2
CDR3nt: TGTGCCAGCAGTACTCCTAGCGAGCTAAACACCGGGGAGCTGTTTTTT
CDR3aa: CASSTPSELNTGELFF

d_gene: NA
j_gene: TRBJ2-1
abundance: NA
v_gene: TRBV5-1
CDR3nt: TGCGCCAGCAGCTTCGGGAGTCCGGAGCATGAGCAGTTCTTC
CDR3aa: CASSFGSPEHEQFF

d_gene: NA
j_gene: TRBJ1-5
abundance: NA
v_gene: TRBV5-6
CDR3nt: TGTGCCAGCACCGAGGGACACCTATCCCGGTATAGCAATCAGCCCCAGCATTTT
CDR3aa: CASTEGHLSRYSNQPQHF

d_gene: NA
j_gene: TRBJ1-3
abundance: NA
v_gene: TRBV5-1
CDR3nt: TGCGCCAGCAGCTTTAACAGGGATGTCTCTGGAAACACCATATATTTT
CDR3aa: CASSFNRDVSGNTIYF

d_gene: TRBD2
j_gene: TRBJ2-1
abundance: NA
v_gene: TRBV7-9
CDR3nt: TGTGCCAGCAGCTTGACTAGCGCAAATGAGCAGTTCTTC
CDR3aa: CASSLTSANEQFF

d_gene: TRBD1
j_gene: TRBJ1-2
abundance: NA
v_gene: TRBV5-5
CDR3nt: TGTGCCAGCAGCCAGACAGGGGTCGGCTATGGCTACACCTTC
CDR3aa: CASSQTGVGYGYTF

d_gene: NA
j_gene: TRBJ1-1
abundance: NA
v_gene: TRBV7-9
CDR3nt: TGTGCCAGCAGAGACACGAACACTGAAGCTTTCTTT
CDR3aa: CASRDTNTEAFF

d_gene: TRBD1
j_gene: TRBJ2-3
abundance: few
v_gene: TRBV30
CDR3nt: TGTGCCTGGAGTCTTCCCCTTAGGACAGGGCCCGCAGATACGCAGTATTTT
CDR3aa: CAWSLPLRTGPADTQYF

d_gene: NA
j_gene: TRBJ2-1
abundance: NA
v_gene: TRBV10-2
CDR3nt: TGCGCCAGCAGTGGGGGCGGATACAATGAGCAGTTCTTC
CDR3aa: CASSGGGYNEQFF

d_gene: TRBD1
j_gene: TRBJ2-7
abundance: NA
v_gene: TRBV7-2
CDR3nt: TGTGCCAGCAGCCGGGACAGGGGTCCCTACGAGCAGTACTTC
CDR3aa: CASSRDRGPYEQYF

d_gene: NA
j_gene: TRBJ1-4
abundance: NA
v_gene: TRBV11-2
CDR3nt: TGTGCCAGCAGCTTAGGGACAGCAACTAATGAAAAACTGTTTTTT
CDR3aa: CASSLGTATNEKLFF

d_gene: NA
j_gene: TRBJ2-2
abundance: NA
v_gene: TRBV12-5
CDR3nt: TGTGCTAGTGGTGGCTGGGACTGGGAGCTCACCGGGGAGCTGTTTTTT
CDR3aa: CASGGWDWELTGELFF

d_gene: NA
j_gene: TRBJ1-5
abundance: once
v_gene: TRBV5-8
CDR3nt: TGTGCCAGCAGCTTGGGACAGTCAGGTCAGCCCCAGCATTTT
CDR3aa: CASSLGQSGQPQHF

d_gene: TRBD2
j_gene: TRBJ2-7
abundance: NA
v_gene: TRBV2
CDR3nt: TGTGCCAGCAGGTACGGGGGGGCGGACGAGCAGTACTTC
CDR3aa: CASRYGGADEQYF

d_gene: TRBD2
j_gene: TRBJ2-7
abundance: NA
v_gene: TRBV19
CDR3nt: TGTGCCAGTAGTTCCTCCGGACTAGCGGGAGACTACGAGCAGTACTTC
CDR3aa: CASSSSGLAGDYEQYF

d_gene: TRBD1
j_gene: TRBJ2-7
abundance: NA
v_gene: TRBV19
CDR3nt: TGTGCCAGTAGTATAGATCTAGAGACAGGGAGCTCCTACGAGCAGTACTTC
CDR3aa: CASSIDLETGSSYEQYF

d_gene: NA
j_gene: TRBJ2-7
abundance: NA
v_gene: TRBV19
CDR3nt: TGTGCCAGTAGCCCGCGGGCGGGCGGTTACGAGCAGTACTTC
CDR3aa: CASSPRAGGYEQYF

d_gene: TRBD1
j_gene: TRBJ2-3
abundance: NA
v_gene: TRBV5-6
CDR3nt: TGTGCCAGCAGCCCGCTCCAGGACAGGGGCGTAGATACGCAGTATTTT
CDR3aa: CASSPLQDRGVDTQYF

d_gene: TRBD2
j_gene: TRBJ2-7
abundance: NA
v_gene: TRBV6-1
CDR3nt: TGTGCCAGCAAGACTAGCGGAGACTCCTACGAGCAGTACTTC
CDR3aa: CASKTSGDSYEQYF

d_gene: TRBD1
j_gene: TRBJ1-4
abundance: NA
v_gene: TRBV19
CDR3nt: TGTGCCAGTAGTAGCGGACAGGGCCGTCTCTCTGGAAAACTGTTTTTT
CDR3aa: CASSSGQGRLSGKLFF